The T cell receptor (beta chain) under discussion was sequenced for a study of blood T cell repertoires in COVID-19. V lost 1 base to trimming and J lost 0 bases, with 11 bases between them. This CDR3 has 15 amino acids. Germline CDR1 SGHKS, CDR2 YYEKEE (reference sequence). TCRdb's table, derived via immunoSEQ multiplex PCR, lists solely in-frame clones and lacks some. The data contain approximately 200,000 clones, about 88% of them seen just once; the ten biggest clones take up 2.5% to 3.5%. The TCR sequence derives from a woman in her 30s with active or convalescent COVID-19. The sequencing input was peripheral blood. The V call is TRBV5-5, the J call TRBJ2-7; tentative D call: TRBD1 (6 bases). The DNA for the CDR3 is TGTGCCAGCAGCTTGAGGGACACCCTCTCCTACGAGCAGTACTTC. This translates into CASSLRDTLSYEQYF.